The 30 T cell receptor beta chains below come from one sample, sequenced in a study of shared clonotypes between healthy human individuals (dated by TCRdb to 2019 to 2021). CD8 naive samples consisted of CD45RO-negative cells that were positively selected for CCR7, yielding a CD45RA+CCR7+ population without TemRA cells. The protocol used for the library was the immunoSEQ multiplex PCR assay. The table was pulled from immuneACCESS by TCRdb, which kept in-frame rearrangements only. Such tables lose some clones; where checked, under half of the loss comes from unresolved V genes, and the rest has no known cause. The sample table shows hundreds of thousands of clones, and 95% to 96% are seen once. About 0.11% of the sample is taken by the ten largest. The sequenced sample was naive CD8+ T cells sorted from blood. Per the publication, the cell subset or site label means: CD45RA+CCR7+. All receptors come from a woman aged 25 to 39 in good health.

The gene calls are TRBV10-1 and TRBJ2-5; 11 bases are shared with TRBD2. J gave up 5 bases and V 2 bases, and 4 bases lay outside the gene matches. The CDR3 sequence is 15 residues long. Germline CDR1 WNHNN, CDR2 SYGVQD (reference sequence). The CDR3 DNA follows: TGCGCCAGCAGTGAGACTAGCGGGAGTCTGGAGACCCAGTACTTC. Amino acids: CASSETSGSLETQYF.

CDR3 region: CASSHDGRDQPQHF. CDR3 nucleotide sequence: TGTGCCAGCAGTCATGACGGACGAGATCAGCCCCAGCATTTT. The gene calls are TRBV28 and TRBJ1-5; D unresolved. Trimming cost V 5 bases and J 5 bases, with 13 bases left between them. The length of the CDR3 is 14 residues. Germline CDR1 reads MDHEN; CDR2 reads SYDVKM.

The chain is built from TRBV10-2 and TRBJ2-3; 10 positions agree with TRBD2. This CDR3 spans 14 amino acids. From germline, CDR1 is WSHSY and CDR2 SAAADI. V dropped 3 bases and J dropped 4; count of bases not matched to a gene: 1. CDR3 DNA sequence: TGCGCCAGCAGTGAAGCGGGAGGGCCAGATACGCAGTATTTT. Its protein product is CASSEAGGPDTQYF.

The V call is TRBV13, the J call TRBJ2-3; D perhaps matches TRBD2 (6 bases). Trimming took 1 base from V and 3 from J, leaving 8 bases between them. The germline V gene encodes CDR1 PRHDT and CDR2 FYEKMQ (reference sequence). The CDR3 length is 14 residues. The CDR3 protein is CASSLAGDTDTQYF. CDR3 sequence (DNA): TGTGCCAGCAGCTTAGCGGGGGATACAGATACGCAGTATTTT.

The J gene is TRBJ2-7, the V gene TRBV9, with D tentatively TRBD1 (7 bases). With 0 bases removed from V and 2 bases from J, the gap between germline ends came to 9 bases. This CDR3 contains 14 residues. Per the germline V gene, CDR1 is SGDLS and CDR2 is YYNGEE. In DNA, the CDR3 is TGTGCCAGCAGCGTAGGCGGGACAGCCTACGAGCAGTACTTC. This codes for CASSVGGTAYEQYF.

V is TRBV2 and J is TRBJ2-3, with D uncertain. Looked up from germline, CDR1 is SNHLY and CDR2 is FYNNEI. The CDR3 extends over 15 amino acids. The V and J ends lost 1 base and 0 bases respectively, with 8 bases between them. Here the CDR3 DNA reads TGTGCCAGCAGTGAAGTGGTCTCTAGCACAGATACGCAGTATTTT. Protein product: CASSEVVSSTDTQYF.

The CDR3 DNA reads as TGTGCCAGCAGCCTACACCCCTACGAGCAGTACTTC. As protein: CASSLHPYEQYF. J is TRBJ2-7 and V is TRBV5-6; D ambiguous. CDR1 is SGHDT, CDR2 YYEEEE, per germline. This CDR3 is 12 amino acids long. Trimming shortened V by 4 bases and J by 2 bases, and 7 bases separated the two germline ends. The complete variable domain, with remaining parts taken from reference TRBV5-6 and TRBJ2-7, reads DAGVTQSPTHLIKTRGQQVTLRCSPKSGHDTVSWYQQALGQGPQFIFQYYEEEERQRGNFPDRFSGHQFPNYSSELNVNALLLGDSALYLCASSLHPYEQYFGPGTRLTVT.

With regard to this clone: This specimen includes other DNA sequences encoding the same CDR3. The V call is TRBV20-1, the J call TRBJ2-3; D is unresolved. In germline, CDR1 is DFQATT, CDR2 SNEGSKA (reference sequence). V was clipped by 3 bases and J by 5 bases, with 3 bases between them. The CDR3 totals 10 residues. The CDR3, as DNA: TGCAGTGCTAGGGGAGATACGCAGTATTTT. Translating gives CSARGDTQYF.

The CDR3 bases are TGTGCCAGCTCACCAGGGTCGAACCTCGAAGCTTTCTTT. Its protein is CASSPGSNLEAFF. The chain joins TRBV18 to TRBJ1-1; no clear D gene. This CDR3 spans 13 amino acids. Germline assignment: CDR1 KGHSH and CDR2 LQKENI. Deletions cut 2 bases from V and 8 bases from J, with 12 bases between.

The chain carries TRBV5-6 and TRBJ1-2, with D possibly TRBD1 on 6 matching bases. Germline CDR1 SGHDT, CDR2 YYEEEE. V lost 0 bases and J lost 5, with 11 bases in between. The CDR3 has 14 residues. CDR3 DNA: TGTGCCAGCAGCTTGGCGGCAGGGGAGTATGGCTACACCTTC. Translated: CASSLAAGEYGYTF.

V is TRBV6-5 and J is TRBJ2-1, with 7 bases identical to TRBD1. CDR1 MNHEY and CDR2 SVGAGI come from the germline V gene. The CDR3 consists of 15 residues. The junction had 3 bases not matched to a gene; V was cut back by 0 bases and J by 4 bases. CDR3 protein: CASSYSGTAYNEQFF. CDR3 bases: TGTGCCAGCAGTTACTCAGGGACAGCTTACAATGAGCAGTTCTTC.

This chain links TRBV27 with TRBJ2-3; a possible D gene is TRBD2 (5 bases). Germline V CDR1 and CDR2: MNHEY, SMNVEV (reference sequence). CDR3 length equals 15 residues. V lost 6 bases and J lost 3, with 16 bases in between. The CDR3 DNA sequence: TGTGCCAGCAGCGATCGGGGAGTGGGAACAGATACGCAGTATTTT. Its translation is CASSDRGVGTDTQYF.

The chain employs TRBV4-1 and TRBJ2-1, with 8 bases fitting TRBD2. The CDR3 has 15 amino acids. The V gene end was trimmed by 4 bases and the J gene end by 8 bases; junction bases not matched to a gene: 10. Per germline, CDR1 MGHRA and CDR2 YSYEKL. The CDR3: CASSLTSGGRDEQFF. The CDR3 DNA reads TGCGCCAGCAGCCTAACTAGCGGAGGGAGGGATGAGCAGTTCTTC.

The chain combines TRBV6-1 with TRBJ2-7; D may match TRBD1 or TRBD2 (5 bases each). The germline V gene has CDR1 MNHNS and CDR2 SASEGT. The CDR3 extends over 15 amino acids. The V end lost 4 bases, the J end lost 4 bases, and 17 bases lay between the germline ends. This CDR3 is CASSVRGDLAYEQYF. The CDR3, as DNA: TGTGCCAGCAGTGTCAGAGGGGATCTTGCATACGAGCAGTACTTC.

The V gene is TRBV27, the J gene TRBJ2-7; D may be TRBD2 (6 bases). V was clipped by 2 bases and J by 3 bases, with 17 bases between them. The length of the CDR3 is 16 residues. Germline V gene sequence: CDR1 MNHEY, CDR2 SMNVEV (reference sequence). This chain's CDR3 is CASSLDGPGLGYEQYF. Here the CDR3 DNA reads TGTGCCAGCAGTTTAGACGGACCGGGACTTGGCTACGAGCAGTACTTC.

The genes are TRBV28 and TRBJ1-2; 7 bases align to TRBD1. J gave up 1 base and V 4 bases, and 3 bases lay outside the gene matches. Germline V gives CDR1 MDHEN, CDR2 SYDVKM. The CDR3 consists of 14 residues. CDR3 loop: CASSSPGGNYGYTF. The CDR3 region has the DNA TGTGCCAGCAGTTCCCCAGGGGGTAACTATGGCTACACCTTC.

The V call is TRBV7-9, the J call TRBJ2-3, with D hard to call. V was trimmed by 6 bases and J by 5 bases, leaving 27 bases between them. The CDR3 sequence is 18 residues long. Germline loops: CDR1 SEHNR, CDR2 FQNEAQ (reference sequence). This chain's CDR3 is CASRLPPLQKPIEDTQYF. The CDR3 nucleotides are TGTGCCAGCAGACTCCCCCCCCTTCAGAAACCGATTGAAGATACGCAGTATTTT.

This clone was seen only once. The chain is built from TRBV7-9 and TRBJ1-2; TRBD1 aligns across 7 bases. Germline trimming cut 4 bases from V and 8 bases from J; bases unmatched to any gene: 16. The CDR3 runs to 16 residues. Per germline, CDR1 SEHNR and CDR2 FQNEAQ (reference sequence). The CDR3 protein is CASSSDMGQHLGGYTF. Written as DNA, the CDR3 is TGTGCCAGCAGCTCAGATATGGGACAGCATTTAGGAGGCTACACCTTC.

V is TRBV28 and J is TRBJ2-7; 9 positions agree with TRBD1. V gave up 6 bases and J gave up 4 bases; unmatched junction bases: 16. Germline V lookup: CDR1 MDHEN, CDR2 SYDVKM. The length of the CDR3 is 17 residues. The DNA of the CDR3 is TGTGCCAGCAGCGGAGGGACAGGGTTTCTCCAAAGGTACGAGCAGTACTTC. This codes for CASSGGTGFLQRYEQYF.

The chain carries TRBV9 and TRBJ1-2; the D gene is possibly TRBD1 (5 bases). Trimming shortened V by 4 bases and J by 2 bases, and 15 bases separated the two germline ends. The CDR3 extends over 15 amino acids. Per germline, CDR1 SGDLS and CDR2 YYNGEE. The CDR3 loop reads CASSHVLAGNYGYTF. The CDR3 DNA is TGTGCCAGCAGCCACGTCTTGGCAGGGAACTATGGCTACACCTTC.

This clone was recorded once. The gene calls are TRBV13 and TRBJ2-5; D is unclear. The CDR3 length is 14 residues. Per the germline V gene, CDR1 is PRHDT and CDR2 is FYEKMQ (reference sequence). With 2 bases removed from V and 5 bases from J, the gap between germline ends came to 12 bases. CDR3 coding DNA: TGTGCCAGCAGCTTAACCGGGTACGGGGAGACCCAGTACTTC. This codes for CASSLTGYGETQYF.

The gene calls are TRBV28 and TRBJ1-4; D not resolved. CDR1 is MDHEN, CDR2 SYDVKM, per germline. This CDR3 region has 10 residues. Trimming shortened V by 8 bases and J by 7 bases, and 5 bases separated the two germline ends. The CDR3 here is CASGTEKLFF. In nucleotides, the CDR3 is TGTGCCAGCGGAACTGAAAAACTGTTTTTT.

The chain has TRBV29-1 and TRBJ1-1, with 8 bases lining up with TRBD1. Trimming cost V 1 base and J 8 bases; bases outside gene matches: 12. Germline CDR1 reads SQVTM; CDR2 reads ANQGSEA. CDR3 length: 15 amino acids. CDR3 protein: CSVEGGTRDRREAFF. CDR3 nucleotides: TGCAGCGTTGAAGGGGGAACCCGGGACAGGAGAGAAGCTTTCTTT.

The V gene is TRBV4-1, the J gene TRBJ2-1, with 10 bases identical to TRBD2. Germline V CDR1 and CDR2: MGHRA, YSYEKL. The CDR3 totals 18 residues. V was clipped by 1 base and J by 7 bases; unmatched bases: 13. CDR3 nucleotides: TGCGCCAGCAGCCAAGTGGGAGAGCTAGCGGGAGTCGCGAATGAGCAGTTCTTC. Its translation: CASSQVGELAGVANEQFF.

Comments on this clone: Other nucleotide sequences from this sample produce the same CDR3. The chain recombines TRBV27 with TRBJ2-2; 13 nucleotides agree with TRBD2. This CDR3 spans 15 amino acids. Germline values: CDR1 MNHEY, CDR2 SMNVEV (reference sequence). The ends lost 3 bases at V and 8 bases at J; junction bases unmatched: 3. The CDR3: CASSLGTSGTGELFF. Written as DNA, the CDR3 is TGTGCCAGCAGTTTGGGGACTAGCGGGACGGGGGAGCTGTTTTTT.

The chain links TRBV15 to TRBJ1-5, with TRBD1 matching 8 bases. The CDR3 totals 15 residues. V lost 3 bases to trimming and J lost 5 bases; unmatched junction nucleotides: 6. Germline V CDR1 and CDR2: LNHNV, YYDKDF (reference sequence). The CDR3 sequence is CATSSPDRDYQPQHF. The CDR3 nucleotides are TGTGCCACCAGCAGCCCGGACAGGGATTATCAGCCCCAGCATTTT.

V usage is TRBV5-6 and J usage is TRBJ2-7, with D unresolved. Germline V lookup: CDR1 SGHDT, CDR2 YYEEEE. Trimming shortened V by 4 bases and J by 0 bases, and 14 bases separated the two germline ends. This CDR3 is 15 amino acids long. CDR3 loop: CASSLPQLSSYEQYF. The CDR3 DNA is TGTGCCAGCAGCCTTCCCCAATTGAGCTCCTACGAGCAGTACTTC.

The CDR3 spells CAWSLQGGETQYF. In DNA, the CDR3 is TGTGCCTGGAGCTTACAGGGTGGAGAGACCCAGTACTTC. This chain joins TRBV30 and TRBJ2-5, with D perhaps TRBD1 (6 bases). The germline CDR1 and CDR2 sequences are GTSNPN and SVGIG (reference sequence). Trimming took off 3 bases at V and 4 bases at J, with 12 bases between the two ends. The CDR3 totals 13 residues.

The chain joins TRBV6-6 to TRBJ1-1; D is uncertain. The germline CDR1 and CDR2 sequences are MNHNY and SVGAGI (reference sequence). V dropped 5 bases and J dropped 5 bases, with 18 bases sitting between them. This CDR3 has 15 amino acids. The CDR3 loop is CASSLPPGRVTEAFF. In DNA form, the CDR3 reads TGTGCCAGCAGTCTCCCGCCGGGGAGGGTGACTGAAGCTTTCTTT.

This chain uses TRBV28 with TRBJ1-1; weak D call: TRBD1 (5 bases). The CDR3 runs to 12 residues. V was pared by 5 bases and J by 8 bases, with 12 bases between. Germline loops: CDR1 MDHEN, CDR2 SYDVKM. The DNA for the CDR3 is TGTGCCAGCAGTCCCGACAGATCGGAAGCTTTCTTT. Residues: CASSPDRSEAFF.